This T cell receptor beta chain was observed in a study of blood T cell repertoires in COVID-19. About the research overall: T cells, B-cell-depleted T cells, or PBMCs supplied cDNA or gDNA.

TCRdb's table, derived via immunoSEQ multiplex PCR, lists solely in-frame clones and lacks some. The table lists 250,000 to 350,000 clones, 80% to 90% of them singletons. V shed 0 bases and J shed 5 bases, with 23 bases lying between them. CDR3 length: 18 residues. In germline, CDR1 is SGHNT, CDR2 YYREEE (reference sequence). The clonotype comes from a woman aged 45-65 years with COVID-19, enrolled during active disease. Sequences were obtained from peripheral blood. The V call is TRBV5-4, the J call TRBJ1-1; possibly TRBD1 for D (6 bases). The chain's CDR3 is CASSLGGRPGRGRTEAFF. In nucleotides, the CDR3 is TGTGCCAGCAGCTTGGGGGGCCGCCCAGGGAGGGGGAGAACTGAAGCTTTCTTT.